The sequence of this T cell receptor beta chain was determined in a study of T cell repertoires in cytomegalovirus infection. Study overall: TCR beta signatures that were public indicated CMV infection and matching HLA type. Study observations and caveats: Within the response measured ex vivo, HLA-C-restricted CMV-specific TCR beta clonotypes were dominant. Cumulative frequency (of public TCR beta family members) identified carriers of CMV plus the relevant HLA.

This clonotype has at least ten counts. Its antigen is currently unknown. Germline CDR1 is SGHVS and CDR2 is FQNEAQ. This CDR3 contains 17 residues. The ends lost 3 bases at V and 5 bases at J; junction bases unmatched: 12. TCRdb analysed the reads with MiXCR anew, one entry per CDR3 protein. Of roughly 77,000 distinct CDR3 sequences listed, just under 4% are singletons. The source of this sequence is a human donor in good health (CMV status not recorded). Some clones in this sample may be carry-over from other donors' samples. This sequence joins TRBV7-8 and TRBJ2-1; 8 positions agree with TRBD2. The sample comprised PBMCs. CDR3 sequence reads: CASSLDGGAAGNNEQFF. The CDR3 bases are TGTGCCAGCAGCTTGGACGGGGGGGCCGCAGGAAACAATGAGCAGTTCTTC.